The 19 T cell receptor beta chains in this list originate from one sample, sequenced in a study of T cell responses to AZD1222 COVID-19 vaccine. The protocol was immunoSEQ multiplex PCR, while the TCRdb copy is restricted to in-frame clones and leaves out a portion. The sample carries 100,000 to 110,000 clones, about 87% recorded once. Sequencing used peripheral blood, obtained on day 0 of AZD1222 vaccination. These receptors were taken from an adult in good health.

The chain recombines TRBV19 with TRBJ2-1; D is perhaps TRBD1 or TRBD2 (5 bases each). Germline CDR1 LNHDA, CDR2 SQIVND (reference sequence). This CDR3 contains 12 residues. V lost 1 base and J lost 7, with 5 bases in between. The CDR3 sequence is CASSIGGNEQFF. CDR3 in DNA: TGTGCCAGTAGTATAGGGGGGAATGAGCAGTTCTTC.

The CDR3: CASSYSPGQGTDTQYF. CDR3 coding DNA: TGTGCCAGCAGTTACTCGCCGGGACAGGGCACAGATACGCAGTATTTT. V usage is TRBV6-2 or TRBV6-3 and J usage is TRBJ2-3; 8 positions match TRBD1. The V segment lost 0 bases and the J segment 1 base; nucleotides outside the gene matches: 3. The CDR3 length is 16 residues. Germline assignment: CDR1 MNHEY and CDR2 SVGEGT.

The chain employs TRBV9 and TRBJ2-1; TRBD2 agrees at 8 bases. This CDR3 comprises 17 residues. CDR1 SGDLS and CDR2 YYNGEE come from the germline V gene. V shed 0 bases, J shed 5 bases, and the junction held 10 bases outside the gene matches. The CDR3 spells CASSVDRAGVWDNEQFF. The CDR3 DNA reads TGTGCCAGCAGCGTAGATCGAGCGGGAGTGTGGGACAATGAGCAGTTCTTC.

The V call is TRBV6-6, the J call TRBJ2-1; D is unclear. Germline CDR1 is MNHNY and CDR2 is SVGAGI (reference sequence). V shed 2 bases and J shed 8 bases, with 4 bases lying between them. This CDR3 spans 11 amino acids. CDR3: CASSYVDEQFF. The CDR3 coding sequence is TGTGCCAGCAGTTACGTCGATGAGCAGTTCTTC.

This clone was recorded only once. The CDR3 sequence: CASGTGNQPQHF. CDR3 in DNA: TGTGCCAGCGGGACAGGGAATCAGCCCCAGCATTTT. The J gene is TRBJ1-5, the V gene TRBV2; 9 positions agree with TRBD1. CDR1 and CDR2 (germline): SNHLY, FYNNEI. The CDR3 is made up of 12 amino acids. The V and J ends lost 8 bases and 4 bases, in that order; junction bases with no gene match: 0.

The sample holds a few counts of this clone. This chain uses TRBV28 with TRBJ2-7; D is unresolved. This CDR3 spans 11 amino acids. V lost 2 bases, J lost 5 bases, and 4 bases lay in between. Germline values: CDR1 MDHEN, CDR2 SYDVKM. The CDR3 coding sequence is TGTGCCAGCAGTTTAATGGACGAGCAGTACTTC. It translates to CASSLMDEQYF.

The rearrangement links TRBV27 to TRBJ1-4; D not resolved. V lost 6 bases and J lost 4, with 6 bases in between. CDR3 size: 12 residues. Germline-derived CDR1 and CDR2 are MNHEY and SMNVEV (reference sequence). CDR3 protein: CASRGVNEKLFF. The CDR3 DNA reads as TGTGCCAGCAGGGGAGTTAATGAAAAACTGTTTTTT. The variable domain in full, with the rest retrieved from reference TRBV27 and TRBJ1-4, is EAQVTQNPRYLITVTGKKLTVTCSQNMNHEYMSWYRQDPGLGLRQIYYSMNVEVTDKGDVPEGYKVSRKEKRNFPLILESPSPNQTSLYFCASRGVNEKLFFGSGTQLSVL.

The genes are TRBV28 and TRBJ1-5; unclear D gene. The CDR3 loop spans 13 amino acids. With 7 bases removed from V and 3 bases from J, the gap between germline ends came to 10 bases. Germline CDR1 and CDR2: MDHEN and SYDVKM. For the CDR3, the DNA is TGTGCCAGCAAATCGGTGAACAATCAGCCCCAGCATTTT. This encodes CASKSVNNQPQHF. The full variable domain, completed using reference TRBV28 and TRBJ1-5, is DVKVTQSSRYLVKRTGEKVFLECVQDMDHENMFWYRQDPGLGLRLIYFSYDVKMKEKGDIPEGYSVSREKKERFSLILESASTNQTSMYLCASKSVNNQPQHFGDGTRLSIL.

This clone was seen only a few times. V and J are TRBV6-4 and TRBJ2-1, with D possibly being TRBD2 (5 bases). Trimming removed 2 bases at V and 7 bases at J, with 9 bases between. The CDR3 runs 13 residues. Germline V gene sequence: CDR1 MRHNA, CDR2 SNTAGT. The CDR3 loop is CASSDSSVNEQFF. The CDR3, as DNA: TGTGCCAGCAGTGACAGTAGCGTGAATGAGCAGTTCTTC.

This clone has only one observation. The chain links TRBV7-2 to TRBJ2-1; D perhaps matches TRBD2 (5 bases). Germline loops: CDR1 SGHTA, CDR2 FQGNSA. CDR3 length equals 16 residues. V was trimmed by 2 bases and J by 0 bases, leaving 11 bases between them. CDR3 nucleotide sequence: TGTGCCAGCAGCTTAAATGGTGGGAGCTCCTACAATGAGCAGTTCTTC. It specifies CASSLNGGSSYNEQFF.

The V call is TRBV11-1, the J call TRBJ1-1; 8 bases agree with TRBD1. The germline V gene has CDR1 SGHAT and CDR2 FQDESV (reference sequence). The V and J ends lost 6 bases and 2 bases, in that order; junction bases with no gene match: 8. The CDR3 length is 15 residues. The CDR3 sequence: CASRKPGQGNTEAFF. The DNA of the CDR3 is TGTGCCAGCAGAAAACCTGGACAGGGAAACACTGAAGCTTTCTTT.

This rearrangement joins TRBV14 to TRBJ1-1, with D possibly matching TRBD1 (6 bases). Per the germline V gene, CDR1 is SGHDN and CDR2 is FVKESK. V lost 5 bases to trimming and J lost 7 bases, with 14 bases between them. The CDR3 covers 13 residues. CDR3 sequence: CASSSQGYGEAFF. The CDR3 DNA follows: TGTGCCAGCAGCTCTCAGGGGTATGGTGAAGCTTTCTTT.

The chain recombines TRBV5-1 with TRBJ2-7; possible D gene TRBD1, 6 bases. This CDR3 region has 15 residues. Germline CDR1 is SGHRS and CDR2 is YFSETQ. V gave up 3 bases and J gave up 0 bases, with 13 bases separating them. The CDR3 here is CASSSGHLSSYEQYF. CDR3 in DNA: TGCGCCAGCAGCTCGGGACACCTTAGCTCCTACGAGCAGTACTTC.

The rearrangement uses TRBV6-1 and TRBJ1-2; weak D call: TRBD1 (5 bases). Germline V lookup: CDR1 MNHNS, CDR2 SASEGT. This CDR3 has 14 residues. The V and J ends lost 3 bases and 5 bases respectively, with 13 bases between them. The CDR3 loop reads CASSETGGGYGYTF. CDR3 bases: TGTGCCAGCAGTGAGACCGGGGGGGGTTATGGCTACACCTTC.

This clone has only one observation. The rearrangement joins TRBV28 to TRBJ2-2, with 12 bases lining up with TRBD2. The V and J ends lost 6 bases and 1 base, in that order; junction bases with no gene match: 9. Germline V gene data show CDR1 as MDHEN and CDR2 as SYDVKM. CDR3 length: 18 residues. The CDR3 reads CASRPRTSGIWNTGELFF. The CDR3, as DNA: TGTGCCAGCAGACCACGGACTAGCGGGATTTGGAACACCGGGGAGCTGTTTTTT.

The chain links TRBV4-1 to TRBJ2-3; D tentatively fits TRBD1 or TRBD2 (7 bases each). V lost 1 base and J lost 3, with 14 bases in between. This CDR3 contains 16 residues. Germline loops: CDR1 MGHRA, CDR2 YSYEKL. CDR3 in DNA: TGCGCCAGCAGCCAAGTCCAGGGGGGAGGGACAGATACGCAGTATTTT. It specifies CASSQVQGGGTDTQYF.

This rearrangement joins TRBV7-2 to TRBJ1-2; perhaps TRBD1 as D (5 bases). The CDR3 runs 16 residues. Germline V gene data show CDR1 as SGHTA and CDR2 as FQGNSA. Trimming took off 6 bases at V and 6 bases at J, with 23 bases between the two ends. The CDR3 loop reads CASSLSRSWGANGYTF. DNA of the CDR3: TGTGCCAGCAGTTTAAGCAGGTCGTGGGGCGCGAATGGCTACACCTTC.

In DNA, the CDR3 is TGTGCCAGCAGCCCGGGGACAGGTGACTCCTCCGGGCAGTACTTC. Amino acid sequence: CASSPGTGDSSGQYF. The rearrangement uses TRBV3-1 (or the pseudogene TRBV3-2) and TRBJ2-7; TRBD1 matches at 8 bases. Trimming cost V 4 bases and J 9 bases; bases outside gene matches: 14. Germline V gene data show CDR1 as LGHDT and CDR2 as YNNKEL (reference sequence). This CDR3 is built from 15 residues.

The chain is built from TRBV12-5 and TRBJ2-1, with D perhaps given as TRBD1 or TRBD2 (6 bases each). This CDR3 spans 16 amino acids. Per the germline V gene, CDR1 is LGHNT and CDR2 is FRNRAP. The V gene lost 3 bases and the J gene lost 6 bases, with 18 bases spanning the gap. CDR3 residues: CASGFGGPRGLNEQFF. The DNA for the CDR3 is TGTGCTAGTGGTTTTGGGGGGCCGCGGGGTCTCAATGAGCAGTTCTTC.